This T cell receptor beta chain emerged from a study of blood T cells in healthy people across ages. Concerning this clonotype: What it binds is not known.

Whole-study results and caveats: PBMC samples, being unsorted, prevented any conclusive comparison of naive and antigen-experienced cells. Older individuals had lower TCR beta diversity per million T cells (the decline was roughly linear). For the donors, CMV status was unknown and possibly confounded expanded clonotype changes.

A sample-barcoded 5' primer and a J-beta primer mix were used in a second PCR of roughly 6 to 11 cycles. The template-switch adaptor, which had 12 random nucleotides, put a tag on each cDNA molecule. TCRdb re-derived calls from the 5' RACE reads in MiXCR, one entry per CDR3 protein. The sample shows hundreds of thousands of distinct CDR3 sequences, approximately 59% of them seen only once. The sample consisted of blood. This TCR came from a man aged 25 to 40 in good health.

Here the CDR3 reads CASSPSAGYQETQYF. As DNA, the CDR3 is TGTGCCAGCAGCCCATCGGCAGGGTATCAAGAGACCCAGTACTTC. V usage is TRBV9 and J usage is TRBJ2-5; possible D gene TRBD1, 5 bases. V was cut by 4 bases and J by 2 bases, with 15 bases left in between. CDR1 SGDLS and CDR2 YYNGEE come from the germline V gene. The CDR3 consists of 15 residues.